Listed below are T cell receptor beta chains from one sample, sequenced in a study of blood T cell repertoires in COVID-19. Clones were read by immunoSEQ multiplex PCR, and TCRdb kept only the in-frame ones, dropping some. The sample yields some 340,000 clones, under 85% seen once. The sample was PBMCs or T cells enriched from blood (not recorded which). The receptors originated from a woman aged 45-60 years who had recovered from COVID-19. Each CDR3 is given with its conserved first and last residue. D genes are given only for firm matches. Clone size is shown for a subset of rows, as once, few, many or a class of expanded clone.

NA,16,NA,TRBJ1-4,TRBV5-1,CASSGIGTGMNEKLFF,TGCGCCAGCAGCGGCATTGGTACAGGGATGAATGAAAAACTGTTTTTT
NA,15,TRBD1,TRBJ1-6,TRBV6-5,CASSTGATYNSPLHF,TGTGCCAGCAGTACAGGGGCAACTTATAATTCACCCCTCCACTTT
NA,14,TRBD1,TRBJ1-2,TRBV30,CAWRTTGGGDGYTF,TGTGCCTGGAGGACGACAGGGGGCGGTGATGGCTACACCTTC
NA,16,NA,TRBJ1-3,TRBV7-2,CASSSHQLHSGNTIYF,TGTGCCAGCAGCTCCCATCAACTTCACTCTGGAAACACCATATATTTT
NA,16,TRBD1,TRBJ2-7,TRBV6-5,CASSYQSGTGGGEQYF,TGTGCCAGCAGTTACCAGTCCGGGACAGGGGGCGGCGAGCAGTACTTC
NA,14,NA,TRBJ2-7,TRBV6-5,CASASPYRTYEQYF,TGTGCCAGCGCCTCCCCCTACAGGACCTACGAGCAGTACTTC
few,18,NA,TRBJ2-7,TRBV1,CTSSQGRVAGGRFSEQYF,TGCACCAGCAGCCAGGGGAGGGTAGCGGGCGGCAGATTTTCGGAGCAGTACTTC
NA,15,TRBD2,TRBJ2-7,TRBV5-4,CASSLVLAGGREQYF,TGTGCCAGCAGCTTGGTGCTAGCGGGGGGACGCGAGCAGTACTTC
NA,12,NA,TRBJ1-4,TRBV7-9,CASSVRGEKLFF,TGTGCCAGCAGCGTCAGGGGTGAAAAACTGTTTTTT
NA,17,TRBD1,TRBJ2-1,TRBV7-9,CASSPRTTGLPYNEQFF,TGTGCCAGCAGCCCTAGAACGACAGGGCTCCCTTACAATGAGCAGTTCTTC
NA,15,TRBD2,TRBJ2-7,TRBV5-4,CASSLGGGTLYEQYF,TGTGCCAGCAGCTTGGGGGGGGGAACCCTATACGAGCAGTACTTC
NA,15,NA,TRBJ1-5,TRBV30,CAWSVNNGGNQPQHF,TGTGCCTGGAGTGTAAACAACGGGGGCAATCAGCCCCAGCATTTT
NA,13,NA,TRBJ2-1,TRBV3-1/TRBV3-2,CASSQPVYNEQFF,TGTGCCAGCAGCCAACCCGTATACAATGAGCAGTTCTTC
NA,15,TRBD1,TRBJ1-5,TRBV5-6,CASSLRTGGAEPQHF,TGTGCCAGCAGCCTACGGACAGGGGGCGCAGAGCCCCAGCATTTT
NA,15,NA,TRBJ1-6,TRBV3-1/TRBV3-2,CASSQKEGVFSPLHF,TGTGCCAGCAGCCAAAAAGAGGGGGTATTTTCACCCCTCCACTTT
NA,15,NA,TRBJ1-4,TRBV6-5,CASSYSGITGGKLFF,TGTGCCAGCAGTTACTCGGGCATTACCGGAGGGAAACTGTTTTTT
NA,17,TRBD1,TRBJ1-2,TRBV11-2,CASSSRIAGQGWSGYTF,TGTGCCAGCAGCTCACGAATAGCGGGACAGGGATGGAGTGGCTACACCTTC
NA,16,TRBD2,TRBJ2-3,TRBV4-3,CASSQEAGRGTDTQYF,TGCGCCAGCAGCCAAGAGGCGGGGAGGGGCACAGATACGCAGTATTTT
NA,14,NA,TRBJ2-7,TRBV6-2/TRBV6-3,CASSSLGQSYEQYF,TGTGCCAGCAGTTCCCTCGGACAGTCCTACGAGCAGTACTTC
NA,14,NA,TRBJ2-7,TRBV5-4,CASSPTSRALEQYF,TGTGCCAGCAGCCCGACGTCTAGAGCCCTGGAGCAGTACTTC
NA,17,NA,TRBJ2-5,TRBV5-1,CASALYRQTRTQETQYF,TGCGCCAGCGCGCTATATCGACAGACTAGGACCCAAGAGACCCAGTACTTC
NA,15,NA,TRBJ1-5,TRBV6-5,CASGPYDTSNQPQHF,TGTGCCAGCGGGCCTTACGACACAAGCAATCAGCCCCAGCATTTT
NA,13,TRBD1,TRBJ1-2,TRBV6-2/TRBV6-3,CASSQDRGYGYTF,TGTGCCAGCAGTCAAGACAGGGGTTATGGCTACACCTTC
NA,16,TRBD2,TRBJ2-5,TRBV27,CASSLGIAGGEETQYF,TGTGCCAGCAGTTTAGGTATAGCGGGGGGAGAAGAGACCCAGTACTTC
NA,15,TRBD2,TRBJ2-2,TRBV7-2,CASTPGRGDIGELFF,TGTGCCAGCACCCCGGGGCGGGGGGATATCGGGGAGCTGTTTTTT
NA,16,TRBD1,TRBJ1-6,TRBV5-4,CASSLETGGLGSPLHF,TGTGCCAGCAGCTTGGAGACAGGGGGTTTGGGTTCACCCCTCCACTTT
few,17,NA,TRBJ1-1,TRBV2,CASSEALQGGVGTEAFF,TGTGCCAGCAGTGAAGCGCTTCAGGGAGGGGTCGGGACTGAAGCTTTCTTT
NA,16,NA,TRBJ1-5,TRBV18,CASSPKGNPTLGPQHF,TGTGCCAGCTCACCGAAGGGGAATCCAACGTTAGGTCCCCAGCATTTT
NA,16,TRBD1,TRBJ1-4,TRBV4-3,CASSQDTGTGGEKLFF,TGCGCCAGCAGCCAAGACACCGGGACAGGGGGTGAAAAACTGTTTTTT
NA,14,TRBD1,TRBJ1-2,TRBV29-1,CSVDKPQGLGGYTF,TGCAGCGTTGATAAACCACAGGGGCTAGGAGGCTACACCTTC
NA,14,NA,TRBJ1-3,TRBV21-1,CASGYRVSRNTIYF,TGTGCCAGCGGATACAGGGTGAGTAGAAACACCATATATTTT
NA,15,NA,TRBJ1-3,TRBV9,CASSVGSDSGNTIYF,TGTGCCAGCAGCGTAGGTAGCGACTCTGGAAACACCATATATTTT
NA,15,NA,TRBJ1-4,TRBV5-6,CASSSSGTTNEKLFF,TGTGCCAGCAGCTCCTCAGGGACAACTAATGAAAAACTGTTTTTT
few,10,NA,TRBJ1-2,TRBV20-1,CSAIASGYTF,TGCAGTGCTATAGCCTCTGGCTACACCTTC
NA,12,NA,TRBJ2-2,TRBV11-3,CASSLRGGELFF,TGTGCCAGCAGCCTGCGGGGCGGGGAGCTGTTTTTT
NA,16,NA,TRBJ1-2,TRBV5-1,CASSSRGTDPPYGYTF,TGCGCCAGCAGCTCACGCGGGACGGACCCTCCCTATGGCTACACCTTC
NA,15,NA,TRBJ1-1,TRBV27,CASSPTRVRNTEAFF,TGTGCCAGCAGTCCTACGAGGGTGAGAAACACTGAAGCTTTCTTT
NA,15,TRBD2,TRBJ2-3,TRBV18,CASSPKAGLTDTQYF,TGTGCCAGCTCACCCAAAGCGGGACTCACAGATACGCAGTATTTT
NA,16,NA,TRBJ2-3,TRBV19,CASSIASLARTDTQYF,TGTGCCAGTAGTATCGCGTCTCTAGCCCGCACAGATACGCAGTATTTT
NA,15,TRBD2,TRBJ2-7,TRBV9,CASSVGSGDTYEQYF,TGTGCCAGCAGCGTAGGAAGCGGGGATACCTACGAGCAGTACTTC
NA,15,TRBD2,TRBJ2-3,TRBV5-5,CASSGTVAGADTQYF,TGTGCCAGCAGCGGAACAGTAGCGGGAGCAGATACGCAGTATTTT
NA,12,NA,TRBJ2-7,TRBV30,CPRQLGSYEQYF,TGTCCCCGACAACTCGGCTCCTACGAGCAGTACTTC
NA,11,TRBD1,TRBJ1-3,TRBV19,CAIRQGNTIYF,TGTGCCATTAGACAGGGCAACACCATATATTTT
NA,17,NA,TRBJ1-2,TRBV9,CASSPSHTRDRAYGYTF,TGTGCCAGCAGCCCGAGCCATACCAGGGATAGGGCTTATGGCTACACCTTC
few,16,NA,TRBJ1-4,TRBV9,CASSDSPGGNNEKLFF,TGTGCCAGCAGCGATTCCCCTGGGGGGAATAATGAAAAACTGTTTTTT
NA,15,TRBD1,TRBJ1-6,TRBV15,CATSSEGADNSPLHF,TGTGCCACCAGCAGCGAGGGGGCTGACAATTCACCCCTCCACTTT